Each of the 9 T cell receptor beta chains below was sequenced from the same sample in a study of identical twins (dated by TCRdb to the mid-2010s). Libraries were constructed by 5' RACE. Data came from an Illumina HiSeq 2000. In-frame beta chains were kept once TCRdb had trimmed the public reads at Q25 with fastp and called clones with MiXCR. Rows with a matching CDR3 protein are joined into one entry that keeps the most common DNA and genes. The sample profile shows about 480,000 distinct CDR3 sequences; 14% of them were found once. Of the sample, about 0.52% falls within the top ten clones. These data were likewise used in another study, on yellow fever vaccine responses in identical twins.

Sequenced sample: CD4+ T cells sorted from blood. All receptors derive from a woman in her late teens or twenties in good health.

V usage is TRBV7-2 and J usage is TRBJ2-7; 10 bases line up with TRBD2. Per germline, CDR1 SGHTA and CDR2 FQGNSA. The V and J ends lost 3 bases and 6 bases, in that order; junction bases with no gene match: 8. The CDR3 spans 15 residues. This chain's CDR3 is CASSFLLAGAGEQYF. CDR3 bases: TGTGCCAGCAGCTTCCTCCTAGCGGGAGCTGGCGAGCAGTACTTC.

The rearrangement uses TRBV6-2 or TRBV6-3 and TRBJ2-7, with D uncertain. The V gene lost 4 bases and the J gene lost 6 bases, with 7 bases spanning the gap. Per germline, CDR1 MNHEY and CDR2 SVGEGT. CDR3 length: 11 amino acids. In DNA, the CDR3 is TGTGCCAGCAGTTTTTCGGGCGAGCAGTACTTC. Translating gives CASSFSGEQYF.

This clonotype was counted ten times or more. The chain has TRBV5-1 and TRBJ2-7; D remains ambiguous. This CDR3 region has 13 residues. Trimming stripped 0 bases from V and 4 bases from J, with 8 bases between. Looked up from germline, CDR1 is SGHRS and CDR2 is YFSETQ. The CDR3 DNA reads TGCGCCAGCAGCTTGGAGAGCAGGTACGAGCAGTACTTC. It translates to CASSLESRYEQYF. The whole variable domain, remainder taken from reference TRBV5-1 and TRBJ2-7, is KAGVTQTPRYLIKTRGQQVTLSCSPISGHRSVSWYQQTPGQGLQFLFEYFSETQRNKGNFPGRFSGRQFSNSRSEMNVSTLELGDSALYLCASSLESRYEQYFGPGTRLTVT.

The rearrangement joins TRBV28 to TRBJ2-3; 12 bases are a match to TRBD2. The CDR3 loop spans 18 amino acids. V was clipped by 6 bases and J by 3 bases; unmatched bases: 13. Looked up from germline, CDR1 is MDHEN and CDR2 is SYDVKM. The chain's CDR3 is CASSLASSGRAWTDTQYF. In DNA form, the CDR3 reads TGTGCCAGCAGCCTAGCGTCTAGCGGGAGGGCCTGGACAGATACGCAGTATTTT.

This clonotype has a single count. The CDR3 DNA follows: TGTGCCAGCAGTTTGCTCCGGAATCCGGGCTTCTCCTACAATGAGCAGTTCTTC. Protein sequence: CASSLLRNPGFSYNEQFF. V is TRBV28 and J is TRBJ2-1; no clear D. Trimming took 3 bases from V and 0 from J, leaving 18 bases between them. Germline loops: CDR1 MDHEN, CDR2 SYDVKM. CDR3 length: 18 residues.

The chain uses TRBV5-1 and TRBJ2-1; 9 bases match TRBD2. Looked up from germline, CDR1 is SGHRS and CDR2 is YFSETQ. The CDR3 contains 14 residues. V lost 4 bases to trimming and J lost 7 bases; unmatched junction nucleotides: 6. CDR3 nucleotide sequence: TGCGCCAGCAGCCGAATAGCGGGAGCTAATGAGCAGTTCTTC. Translated, it gives CASSRIAGANEQFF.

The chain recombines TRBV6-1 with TRBJ2-5; 10 positions agree with TRBD2. Germline-derived CDR1 and CDR2 are MNHNS and SASEGT. This CDR3 region has 16 residues. V lost 4 bases to trimming and J lost 2 bases; unmatched junction nucleotides: 7. The CDR3 here is CASSGGVAGGQETQYF. CDR3 DNA: TGTGCCAGCAGTGGTGGGGTAGCGGGGGGACAAGAGACCCAGTACTTC.

The V call is TRBV2, the J call TRBJ1-1, with D possibly TRBD1 on 5 matching bases. Germline V lookup: CDR1 SNHLY, CDR2 FYNNEI. The CDR3 has 14 amino acids. V dropped 2 bases and J dropped 5 bases, with 12 bases sitting between them. The CDR3 DNA reads TGTGCCAGCAGTGAAAGGGGATTCGGGACTGAAGCTTTCTTT. This gives the protein CASSERGFGTEAFF. The complete variable domain, with remaining parts taken from reference TRBV2 and TRBJ1-1, reads EPEVTQTPSHQVTQMGQEVILRCVPISNHLYFYWYRQILGQKVEFLVSFYNNEISEKSEIFDDQFSVERPDGSNFTLKIRSTKLEDSAMYFCASSERGFGTEAFFGQGTRLTVV.

This clonotype has at least ten counts. The chain recombines TRBV10-3 with TRBJ2-7; 14 bases are a match to TRBD2. Germline CDR1 is ENHRY and CDR2 is SYGVKD. The CDR3 extends over 14 amino acids. V lost 8 bases, J lost 6 bases, and 6 bases stayed unmatched. The CDR3 region has the DNA TGTGCCATCGCGGGACTAGCGGGAGATGGCGAGCAGTACTTC. Its protein product is CAIAGLAGDGEQYF.